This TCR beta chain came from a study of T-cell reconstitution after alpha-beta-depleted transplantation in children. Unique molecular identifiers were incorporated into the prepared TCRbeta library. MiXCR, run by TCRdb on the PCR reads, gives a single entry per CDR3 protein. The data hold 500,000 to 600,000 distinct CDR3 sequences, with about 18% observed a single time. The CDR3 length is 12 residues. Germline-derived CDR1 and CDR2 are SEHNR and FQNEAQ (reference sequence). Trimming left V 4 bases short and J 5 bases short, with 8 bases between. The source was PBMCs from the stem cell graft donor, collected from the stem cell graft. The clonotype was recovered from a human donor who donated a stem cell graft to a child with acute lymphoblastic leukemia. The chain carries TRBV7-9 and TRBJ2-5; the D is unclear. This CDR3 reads CASSSPVETQYF. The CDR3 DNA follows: TGTGCCAGCAGCTCACCCGTGGAGACCCAGTACTTC.